Below are 8 T cell receptor beta chains sequenced from a single sample in a study of a mutant IDH1 vaccine in newly diagnosed glioma. Here immunoSEQ multiplex PCR was the method, and the copy in TCRdb shows in-frame clones only, minus some. This table has tens of thousands of clones, less than 90% appearing once. No antigen has been assigned to these receptors. Described time point: week 47, end of study. Vaccine doses each comprised 300 ug of mutant IDH1 20-mer peptide, with topical imiquimod. Specimen: PBMCs, collected from a glioma patient whose treatment included an IDH1 peptide vaccine. The receptors derive from a man under 40 with glioma.

V usage is TRBV5-8 and J usage is TRBJ1-5; D perhaps matches TRBD1 (5 bases). Germline lookup yields CDR1 SGHTS and CDR2 YDEGEE. This CDR3 is built from 15 residues. V shed 0 bases and J shed 0 bases, with 7 bases lying between them. CDR3 DNA sequence: TGTGCCAGCAGCTTGGGACAGTATAGCAATCAGCCCCAGCATTTT. This encodes CASSLGQYSNQPQHF.

This clone appeared a few times. CDR3 nucleotides: TGTGCCAGTAGTATCTCCTGGACAAGCGCTGAAGCTTTCTTT. Encoded protein: CASSISWTSAEAFF. The chain uses TRBV19 and TRBJ1-1, with D maybe TRBD1 (5 bases). V was shortened by 3 bases and J by 6 bases, with 14 bases between the two germline ends. Germline CDR1 is LNHDA and CDR2 is SQIVND (reference sequence). This CDR3 spans 14 amino acids.

This clone showed up just once. The rearrangement links TRBV5-1 to TRBJ2-3, with D hard to call. The germline gives CDR1 SGHRS, CDR2 YFSETQ. The CDR3 is 19 residues long. Trimming pared 2 bases from V and 1 base from J, leaving 23 bases between. CDR3 bases: TGCGCCAGCAGCTTTGGTGGCTTTCGGGCGGCCTGGGGCACAGATACGCAGTATTTT. Protein product: CASSFGGFRAAWGTDTQYF.

The chain joins TRBV6-4 to TRBJ2-7, with TRBD1 matching 8 bases. The V gene end was trimmed by 6 bases and the J gene end by 3 bases; junction bases not matched to a gene: 7. Germline V lookup: CDR1 MRHNA, CDR2 SNTAGT. There are 14 residues in the CDR3. CDR3 sequence reads: CASSGQGELYEQYF. For the CDR3, the DNA is TGTGCCAGCAGCGGACAGGGCGAACTCTACGAGCAGTACTTC.

The chain couples TRBV19 to TRBJ2-1; 8 bases match TRBD1. The CDR3 runs to 14 residues. V lost 10 bases to trimming and J lost 7 bases; unmatched junction nucleotides: 12. Germline V gives CDR1 LNHDA, CDR2 SQIVND (reference sequence). In nucleotides, the CDR3 is TGTGCCACCTTAGACAGGGGAACTTGGAATGAGCAGTTCTTC. As protein: CATLDRGTWNEQFF. The variable domain in full, completed from reference TRBV19 and TRBJ2-1, reads DGGITQSPKYLFRKEGQNVTLSCEQNLNHDAMYWYRQDPGQGLRLIYYSQIVNDFQKGDIAEGYSVSREKKESFPLTVTSAQKNPTAFYLCATLDRGTWNEQFFGPGTRLTVL.

The chain is built from TRBV14 and TRBJ2-7, with 7 bases aligning to TRBD1. J gave up 2 bases and V 0 bases, and 13 bases lay outside the gene matches. The CDR3 is made up of 18 amino acids. CDR1 is SGHDN, CDR2 FVKESK, per germline. CDR3 protein: CASSQDLPQRQGTYEQYF. DNA of the CDR3: TGTGCCAGCAGCCAAGATCTCCCCCAAAGACAGGGTACCTACGAGCAGTACTTC.

The V call is TRBV5-1, the J call TRBJ2-5, with 10 nucleotides matching TRBD1. Matching the DNA end better, TRBJ2-7 makes the J call doubtful. The CDR3 contains 14 residues. Germline V CDR1 and CDR2: SGHRS, YFSETQ. CDR3 in DNA: TGCGCCAGCAGCTTACCGGGACAGGGGACCGAGCAGTACTTC. Residues: CASSLPGQGTEQYF.

The rearrangement joins TRBV6-1 to TRBJ1-6; TRBD1 matches 9 bases. The CDR3 has 15 residues. V lost 6 bases and J lost 9; bases outside the gene matches: 9. The germline gives CDR1 MNHNS, CDR2 SASEGT. CDR3 coding DNA: TGTGCCAGCAGGGCAAAACAGGGGGCCGTTTCACCCCTCCACTTT. As protein: CASRAKQGAVSPLHF.